This T cell receptor (beta chain) was documented in a study of blood T cell repertoires in COVID-19 (TCRdb year 2020). General notes on the study: Collaborator samples came from the United States, Italy and Spain and covered acute and convalescent phases of COVID-19. Sample metadata almost always included a de-identified subject ID, COVID-19 status, age in years and sex. Where HLA class I and class II types were available, the types were taken from metadata supplied by the sample provider, not from assay-based typing. The samples were drawn from two sources: the first 160 participants of the ongoing ImmuneRACE study, and fewer than 1,500 subjects contributed by 6 global collaborators. Deeply sampled blood TCRbeta repertoires from subjects exposed to, actively infected with, or recovered from COVID-19 were included in the dataset. A freely available public database, intended as a resource for researchers studying the immune response to SARS-CoV-2, is where the repertoires were released. The prospective study material was composed of cDNA or gDNA derived from T cells, B-cell-depleted T cells, or PBMCs.

This clone was detected once. It has no known antigen specificity. No base-level quality is on record; no much larger clone is a single base apart. What the research found in general, with its limitations: How much clinical and demographic metadata was included differed by source and by participant, and the metadata was provided uncurated.

A second Seattle source provided samples from volunteer blood donors who had recovered from COVID-19. Collaborating institutions collected whole blood in K2EDTA tubes following their own protocols. For TCRbeta analysis, collaborators shipped samples as frozen whole blood, isolated PBMCs, or DNA extracted from either of those sample types. TCRbeta CDR3 regions were amplified from genomic DNA by means of the immunoSEQ Assay, a bias-controlled multiplex PCR. The authors' analysis ran thus. The number of nucleated cells in each sample was estimated from the amplification of reference gene primers within the assay. To quantify the absolute abundance of each unique TCRbeta CDR3 rearrangement, sequence reads were collapsed and filtered. For each sample, productive Simpson clonality was calculated by taking the square root of Simpson's diversity index across productive rearrangements. Entries here come from immuneACCESS through TCRdb and include only in-frame sequences with V and J called. Some clones fail to appear in such tables; in the studies checked, an unresolved V gene covers under half of the shortfall, and the cause of the remainder is unknown. V and J calls and clone size are given by that table; D and trimming were obtained from the DNA. This sample has some 260,000 clones in its table, and 70% to 90% of those were observed once. 0.9% to 1% of the sample comes from the top ten.

At the junction V is shortened by 1 base and J by 3 bases, with 13 bases in between. The CDR3 starts with the cysteine, ends with the phenylalanine, and has 15 residues. The sequence is cut down to CDR3 DNA, 45 bases in frame from base 1. The germline V gene (reference sequence) supplies CDR1 LGHDT and CDR2 YNNKEL. Sequenced: peripheral blood. This chain joins TRBV3-1 (or the pseudogene TRBV3-2) to TRBJ2-7; TRBD2 might be the D gene, on 5 matching bases. The sequence came from a middle-aged woman who had recovered from COVID-19. The DNA reads TGTGCCAGCAGCCAAGGCCGGGGAACTCACTACGAGCAGTACTTC. This yields the protein CASSQGRGTHYEQYF.